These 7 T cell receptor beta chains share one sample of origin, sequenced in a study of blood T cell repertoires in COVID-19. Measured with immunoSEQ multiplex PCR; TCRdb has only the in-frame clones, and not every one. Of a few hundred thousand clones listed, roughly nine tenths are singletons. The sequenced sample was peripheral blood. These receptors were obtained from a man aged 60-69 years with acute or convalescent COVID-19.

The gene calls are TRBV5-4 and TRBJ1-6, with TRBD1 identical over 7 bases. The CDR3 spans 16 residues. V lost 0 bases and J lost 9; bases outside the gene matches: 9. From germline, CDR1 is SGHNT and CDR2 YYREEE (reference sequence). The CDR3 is CASSLDRDSVSSPLHF. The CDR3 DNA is TGTGCCAGCAGCTTGGATCGGGACAGCGTATCTTCACCCCTCCACTTT.

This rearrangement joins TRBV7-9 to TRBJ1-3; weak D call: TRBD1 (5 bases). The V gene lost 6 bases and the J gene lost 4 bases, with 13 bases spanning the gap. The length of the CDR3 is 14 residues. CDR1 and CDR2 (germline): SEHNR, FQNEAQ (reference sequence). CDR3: CASSPGGFGNTIYF. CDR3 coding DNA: TGTGCCAGCAGTCCTGGGGGGTTCGGAAACACCATATATTTT.

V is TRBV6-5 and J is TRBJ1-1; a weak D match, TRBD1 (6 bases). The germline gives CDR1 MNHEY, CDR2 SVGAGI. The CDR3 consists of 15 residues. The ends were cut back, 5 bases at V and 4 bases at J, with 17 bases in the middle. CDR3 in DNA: TGTGCCAGCAGTAACGACAACACAGGGAGCACTGAAGCTTTCTTT. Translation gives CASSNDNTGSTEAFF.

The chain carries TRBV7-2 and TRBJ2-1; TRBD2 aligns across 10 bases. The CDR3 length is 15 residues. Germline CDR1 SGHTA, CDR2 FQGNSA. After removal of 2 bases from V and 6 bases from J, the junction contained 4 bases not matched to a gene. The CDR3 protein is CASSLLAGEVNEQFF. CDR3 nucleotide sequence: TGTGCCAGCAGCTTACTAGCGGGAGAAGTCAATGAGCAGTTCTTC.

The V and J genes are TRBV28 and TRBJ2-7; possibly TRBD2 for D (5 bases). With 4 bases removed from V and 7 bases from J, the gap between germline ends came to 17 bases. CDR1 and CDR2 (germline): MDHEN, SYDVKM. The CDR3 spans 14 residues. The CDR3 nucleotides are TGTGCCAGCAGTTCGACCGAGGACTTTTGGGAGCAGTACTTC. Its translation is CASSSTEDFWEQYF.

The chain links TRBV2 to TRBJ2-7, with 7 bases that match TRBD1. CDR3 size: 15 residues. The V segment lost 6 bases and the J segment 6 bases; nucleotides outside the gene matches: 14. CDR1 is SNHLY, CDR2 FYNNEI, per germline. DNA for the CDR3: TGTGCCAGCAGCGCGACAGGGCCCGGGGTAGGCGAGCAGTACTTC. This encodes CASSATGPGVGEQYF.

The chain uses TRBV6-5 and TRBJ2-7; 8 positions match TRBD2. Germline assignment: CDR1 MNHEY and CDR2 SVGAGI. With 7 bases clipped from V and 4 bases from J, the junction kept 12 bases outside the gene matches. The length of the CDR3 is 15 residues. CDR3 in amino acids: CASTHGGANRYEQYF. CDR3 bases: TGTGCCAGCACCCACGGGGGGGCTAATCGGTACGAGCAGTACTTC.